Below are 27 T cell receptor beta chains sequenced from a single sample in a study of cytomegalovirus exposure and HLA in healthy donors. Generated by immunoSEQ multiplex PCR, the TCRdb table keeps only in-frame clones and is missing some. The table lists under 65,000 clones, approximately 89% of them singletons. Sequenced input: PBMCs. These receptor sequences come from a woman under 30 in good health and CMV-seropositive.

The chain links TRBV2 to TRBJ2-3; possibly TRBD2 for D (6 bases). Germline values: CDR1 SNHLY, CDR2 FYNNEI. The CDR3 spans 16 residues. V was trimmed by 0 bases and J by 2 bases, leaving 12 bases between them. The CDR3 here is CASSEALSGYTDTQYF. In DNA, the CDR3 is TGTGCCAGCAGTGAAGCACTAAGCGGGTACACAGATACGCAGTATTTT.

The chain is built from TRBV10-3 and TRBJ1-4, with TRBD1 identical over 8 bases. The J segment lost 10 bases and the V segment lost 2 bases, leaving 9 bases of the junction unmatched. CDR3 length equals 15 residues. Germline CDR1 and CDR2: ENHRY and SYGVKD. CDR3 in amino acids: CAISEKTGVLGKLFF. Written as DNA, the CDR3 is TGTGCCATCAGTGAGAAGACAGGGGTCCTAGGAAAACTGTTTTTT.

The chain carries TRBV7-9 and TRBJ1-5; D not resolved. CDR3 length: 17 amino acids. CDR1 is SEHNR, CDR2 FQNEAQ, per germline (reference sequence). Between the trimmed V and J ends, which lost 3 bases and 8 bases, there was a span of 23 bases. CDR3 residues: CASSFGAGRTPVEPQHF. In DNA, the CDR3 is TGTGCCAGCAGCTTCGGTGCGGGAAGAACTCCGGTGGAGCCCCAGCATTTT.

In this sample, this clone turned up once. The chain's CDR3 is CASSEQDRSYEQYF. The CDR3 region has the DNA TGTGCCAGCAGTGAGCAAGACAGGTCCTACGAGCAGTACTTC. The rearrangement joins TRBV25-1 to TRBJ2-7, with a tentative D call TRBD1 (6 bases). Trimming stripped 3 bases from V and 1 base from J, with 10 bases between. CDR3 length: 14 residues. Germline CDR1 MGHDK, CDR2 SYGVNS.

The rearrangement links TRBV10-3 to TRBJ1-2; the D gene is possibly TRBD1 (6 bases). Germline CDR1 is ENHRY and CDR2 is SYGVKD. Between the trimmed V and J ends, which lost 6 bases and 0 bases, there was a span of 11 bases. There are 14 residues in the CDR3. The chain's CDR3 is CAISQRQANYGYTF. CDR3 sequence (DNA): TGTGCCATCAGCCAGAGACAGGCTAACTATGGCTACACCTTC.

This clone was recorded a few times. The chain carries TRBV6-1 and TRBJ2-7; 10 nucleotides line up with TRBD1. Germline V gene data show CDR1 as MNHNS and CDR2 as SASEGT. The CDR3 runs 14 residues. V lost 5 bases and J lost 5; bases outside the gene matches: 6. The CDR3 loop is CASSPGTGADEQYF. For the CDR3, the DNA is TGTGCCAGCAGTCCCGGGACAGGGGCAGACGAGCAGTACTTC.

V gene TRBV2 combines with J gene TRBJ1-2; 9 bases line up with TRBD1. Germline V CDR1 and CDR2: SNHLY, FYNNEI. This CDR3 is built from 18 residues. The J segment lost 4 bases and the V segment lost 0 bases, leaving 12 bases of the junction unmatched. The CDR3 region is CASSEAGTGKEGLYGYTF. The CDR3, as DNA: TGTGCCAGCAGTGAAGCGGGGACAGGGAAAGAGGGACTCTATGGCTACACCTTC. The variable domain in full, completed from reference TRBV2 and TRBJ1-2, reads EPEVTQTPSHQVTQMGQEVILRCVPISNHLYFYWYRQILGQKVEFLVSFYNNEISEKSEIFDDQFSVERPDGSNFTLKIRSTKLEDSAMYFCASSEAGTGKEGLYGYTFGSGTRLTVV.

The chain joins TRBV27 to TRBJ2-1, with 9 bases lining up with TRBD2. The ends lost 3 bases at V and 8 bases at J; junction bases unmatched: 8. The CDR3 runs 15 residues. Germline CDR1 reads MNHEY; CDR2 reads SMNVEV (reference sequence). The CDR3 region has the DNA TGTGCCAGCAGTTTGCAGCGGGGGGTAGGTCATGAGCAGTTCTTC. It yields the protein CASSLQRGVGHEQFF.

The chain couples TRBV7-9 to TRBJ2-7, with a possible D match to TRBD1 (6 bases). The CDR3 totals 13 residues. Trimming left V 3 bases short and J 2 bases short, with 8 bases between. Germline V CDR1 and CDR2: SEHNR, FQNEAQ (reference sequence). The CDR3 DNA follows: TGTGCCAGCAGCTTCAGGGGAACCTACGAGCAGTACTTC. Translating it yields CASSFRGTYEQYF. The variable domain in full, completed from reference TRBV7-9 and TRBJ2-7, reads DTGVSQNPRHKITKRGQNVTFRCDPISEHNRLYWYRQTLGQGPEFLTYFQNEAQLEKSRLLSDRFSAERPKGSFSTLEIQRTEQGDSAMYLCASSFRGTYEQYFGPGTRLTVT.

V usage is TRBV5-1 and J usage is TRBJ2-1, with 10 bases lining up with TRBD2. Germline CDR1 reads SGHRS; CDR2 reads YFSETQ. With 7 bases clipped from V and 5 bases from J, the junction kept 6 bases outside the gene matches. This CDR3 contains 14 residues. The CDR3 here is CASRGLASNNEQFF. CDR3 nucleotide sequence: TGCGCCAGCCGGGGACTAGCGAGCAACAATGAGCAGTTCTTC.

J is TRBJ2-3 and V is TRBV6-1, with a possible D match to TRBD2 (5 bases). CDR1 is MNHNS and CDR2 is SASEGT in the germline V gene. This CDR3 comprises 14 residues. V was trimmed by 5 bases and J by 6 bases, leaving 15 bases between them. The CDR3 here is CASSKVTPGDTQYF. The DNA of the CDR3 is TGTGCCAGCAGTAAGGTTACTCCGGGGGATACGCAGTATTTT.

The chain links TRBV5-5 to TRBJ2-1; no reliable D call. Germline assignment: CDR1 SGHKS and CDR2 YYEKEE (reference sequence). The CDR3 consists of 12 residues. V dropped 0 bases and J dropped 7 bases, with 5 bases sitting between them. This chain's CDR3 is CASSLARNEQFF. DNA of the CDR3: TGTGCCAGCAGCTTGGCGAGGAATGAGCAGTTCTTC.

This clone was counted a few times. The CDR3 sequence is CASSHGVGQANEQFF. The CDR3, as DNA: TGTGCCAGCAGTCACGGGGTCGGACAGGCCAATGAGCAGTTCTTC. The V gene is TRBV6-1, the J gene TRBJ2-1, with TRBD1 identical over 7 bases. V was pared by 5 bases and J by 6 bases, with 10 bases of the junction left unmatched. This CDR3 region has 15 residues. Looked up from germline, CDR1 is MNHNS and CDR2 is SASEGT.

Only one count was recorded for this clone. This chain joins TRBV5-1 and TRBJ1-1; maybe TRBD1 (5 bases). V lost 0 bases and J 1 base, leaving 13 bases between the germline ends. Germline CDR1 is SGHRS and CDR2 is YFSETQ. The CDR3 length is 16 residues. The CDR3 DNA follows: TGCGCCAGCAGCTTGGGGATCAGGGTAGGGAACACTGAAGCTTTCTTT. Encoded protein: CASSLGIRVGNTEAFF.

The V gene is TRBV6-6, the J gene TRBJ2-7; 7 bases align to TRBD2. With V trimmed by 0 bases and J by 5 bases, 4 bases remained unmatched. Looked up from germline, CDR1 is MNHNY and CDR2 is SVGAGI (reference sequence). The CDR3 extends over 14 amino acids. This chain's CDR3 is CASSYSREGHEQYF. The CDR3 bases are TGTGCCAGCAGTTACTCCAGGGAGGGTCACGAGCAGTACTTC.

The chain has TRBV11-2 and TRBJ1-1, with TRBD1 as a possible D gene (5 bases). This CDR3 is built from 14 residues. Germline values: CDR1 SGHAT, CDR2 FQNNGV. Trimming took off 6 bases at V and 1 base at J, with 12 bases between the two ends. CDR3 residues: CASRRNGGNTEAFF. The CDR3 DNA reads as TGTGCCAGCAGACGCAACGGGGGGAACACTGAAGCTTTCTTT.

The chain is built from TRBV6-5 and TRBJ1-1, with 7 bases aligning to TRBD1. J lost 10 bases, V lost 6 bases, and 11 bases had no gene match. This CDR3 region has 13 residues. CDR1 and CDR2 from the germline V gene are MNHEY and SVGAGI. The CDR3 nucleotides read TGTGCCAGCAGGTGGGACAGAGGGAGGTTAGCTTTCTTT. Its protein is CASRWDRGRLAFF.

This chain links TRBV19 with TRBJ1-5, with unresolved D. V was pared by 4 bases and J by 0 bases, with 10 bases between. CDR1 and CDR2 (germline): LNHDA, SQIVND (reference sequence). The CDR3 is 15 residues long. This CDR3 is CASSKTHYSNQPQHF. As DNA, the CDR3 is TGTGCCAGTAGTAAGACCCACTATAGCAATCAGCCCCAGCATTTT.

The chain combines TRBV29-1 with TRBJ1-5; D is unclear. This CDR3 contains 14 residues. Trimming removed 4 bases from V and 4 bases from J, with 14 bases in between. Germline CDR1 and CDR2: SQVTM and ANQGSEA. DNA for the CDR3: TGCAGCGTTGTCCAGGCGGGGTGGAATCAGCCCCAGCATTTT. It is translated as CSVVQAGWNQPQHF.

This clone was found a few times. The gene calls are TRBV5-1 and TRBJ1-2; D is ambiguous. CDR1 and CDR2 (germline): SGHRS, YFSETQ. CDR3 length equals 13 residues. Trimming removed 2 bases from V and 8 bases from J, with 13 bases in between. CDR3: CASSFAATDGYTF. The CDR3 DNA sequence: TGCGCCAGCAGCTTCGCGGCCACTGACGGCTACACCTTC.

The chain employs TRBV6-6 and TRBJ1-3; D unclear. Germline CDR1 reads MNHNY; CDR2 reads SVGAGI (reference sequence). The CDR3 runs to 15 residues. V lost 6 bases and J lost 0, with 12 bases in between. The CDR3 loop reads CASRGPTSSGNTIYF. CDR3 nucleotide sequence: TGTGCCAGCAGGGGCCCGACATCCTCTGGAAACACCATATATTTT.

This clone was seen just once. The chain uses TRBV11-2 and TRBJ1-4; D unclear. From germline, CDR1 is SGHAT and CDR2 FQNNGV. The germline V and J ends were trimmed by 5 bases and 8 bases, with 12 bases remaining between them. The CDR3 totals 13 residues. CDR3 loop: CASSPSPGEKLFF. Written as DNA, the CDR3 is TGTGCCAGCAGCCCCTCCCCGGGGGAAAAACTGTTTTTT.

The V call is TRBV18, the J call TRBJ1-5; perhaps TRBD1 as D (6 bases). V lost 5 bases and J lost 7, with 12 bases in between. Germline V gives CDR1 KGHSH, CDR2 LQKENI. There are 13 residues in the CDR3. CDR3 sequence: CASSANRDQPQHF. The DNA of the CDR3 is TGTGCCAGCTCAGCGAACAGGGACCAGCCCCAGCATTTT. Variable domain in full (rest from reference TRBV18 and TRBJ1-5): NAGVMQNPRHLVRRRGQEARLRCSPMKGHSHVYWYRQLPEEGLKFMVYLQKENIIDESGMPKERFSAEFPKEGPSILRIQQVVRGDSAAYFCASSANRDQPQHFGDGTRLSIL.

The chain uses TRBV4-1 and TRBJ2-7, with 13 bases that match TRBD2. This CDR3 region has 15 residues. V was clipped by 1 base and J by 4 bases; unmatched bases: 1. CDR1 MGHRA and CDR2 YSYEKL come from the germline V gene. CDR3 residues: CASSQGLAGGYEQYF. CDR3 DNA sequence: TGCGCCAGCAGCCAAGGACTAGCGGGGGGATACGAGCAGTACTTC.

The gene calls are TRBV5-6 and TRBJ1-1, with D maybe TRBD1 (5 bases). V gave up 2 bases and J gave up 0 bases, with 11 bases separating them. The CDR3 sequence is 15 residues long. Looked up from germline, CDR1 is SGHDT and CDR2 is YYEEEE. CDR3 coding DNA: TGTGCCAGCAGCTTACCCGGGACTATGAACACTGAAGCTTTCTTT. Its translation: CASSLPGTMNTEAFF. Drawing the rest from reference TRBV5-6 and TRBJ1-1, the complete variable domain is DAGVTQSPTHLIKTRGQQVTLRCSPKSGHDTVSWYQQALGQGPQFIFQYYEEEERQRGNFPDRFSGHQFPNYSSELNVNALLLGDSALYLCASSLPGTMNTEAFFGQGTRLTVV.

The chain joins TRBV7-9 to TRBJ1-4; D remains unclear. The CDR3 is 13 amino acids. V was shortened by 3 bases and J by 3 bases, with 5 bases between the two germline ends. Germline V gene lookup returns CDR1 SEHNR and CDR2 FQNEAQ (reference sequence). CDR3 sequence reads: CASSFQSNEKLFF. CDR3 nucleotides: TGTGCCAGCAGCTTTCAGTCTAATGAAAAACTGTTTTTT. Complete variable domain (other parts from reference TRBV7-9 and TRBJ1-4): DTGVSQNPRHKITKRGQNVTFRCDPISEHNRLYWYRQTLGQGPEFLTYFQNEAQLEKSRLLSDRFSAERPKGSFSTLEIQRTEQGDSAMYLCASSFQSNEKLFFGSGTQLSVL.

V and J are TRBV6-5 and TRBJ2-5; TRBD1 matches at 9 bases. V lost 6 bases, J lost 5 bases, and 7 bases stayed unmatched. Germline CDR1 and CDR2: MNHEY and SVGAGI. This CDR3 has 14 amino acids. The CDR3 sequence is CASSRDRAGETQYF. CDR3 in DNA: TGTGCCAGCAGCCGGGACAGGGCTGGGGAGACCCAGTACTTC.